A single sample gave rise to the 10 T cell receptor beta chains below, sequenced in a study of CD8+ T cells in alopecia areata. Indicated treatment: oral pan-JAK inhibitor, 5-10 mg twice daily. As the sequencing template, cDNA was produced by extracting RNA and reverse transcribing it. This table comes from immunoSEQ multiplex PCR, and its TCRdb copy is limited to in-frame clones, with some not included. The repertoire includes approximately 210,000 clones, around 66% of them detected once, and 0.95% to 1.5% sits in the top ten. Sequenced material: CD4+ T cells sorted from blood, taken around week 46, from a patient treated with tofacitinib. The source is a human donor with alopecia areata.

The chain carries TRBV11-2 and TRBJ2-7; the D is unclear. The germline V and J ends were trimmed by 3 bases and 5 bases, with 14 bases remaining between them. CDR3 length: 14 amino acids. Germline V gives CDR1 SGHAT, CDR2 FQNNGV. The CDR3 DNA is TGTGCCAGCAGCTTGGGTCAATCCCCCAACGAGCAGTACTTC. Encoded protein: CASSLGQSPNEQYF.

J is TRBJ2-2 and V is TRBV5-1, with 7 bases lining up with TRBD2. Trimming took 3 bases from V and 4 from J; bases not matched to a gene: 9. This CDR3 is built from 16 residues. Per germline, CDR1 SGHRS and CDR2 YFSETQ. DNA for the CDR3: TGCGCCAGCAGCTCGGGGAGGGGAGCTTTCACCGGGGAGCTGTTTTTT. This gives the protein CASSSGRGAFTGELFF.

Only a few counts were recorded for this clone. The chain couples TRBV2 to TRBJ1-5, with unresolved D. V was shortened by 4 bases and J by 0 bases, with 7 bases between the two germline ends. Germline CDR1 SNHLY, CDR2 FYNNEI. The CDR3 contains 14 residues. The CDR3 region is CASSGVNSNQPQHF. The DNA of the CDR3 is TGTGCCAGCAGTGGGGTCAATAGCAATCAGCCCCAGCATTTT.

The chain employs TRBV25-1 and TRBJ2-7; D gene uncertain. Trimming cost V 1 base and J 2 bases, with 12 bases left between them. There are 15 residues in the CDR3. Germline CDR1 and CDR2: MGHDK and SYGVNS. For the CDR3, the DNA is TGTGCCAGCAGTGAATCGAAGGTCGGTACCTACGAGCAGTACTTC. Protein product: CASSESKVGTYEQYF.

The V call is TRBV12-5, the J call TRBJ2-1; D gene unclear. Germline V gene sequence: CDR1 LGHNT, CDR2 FRNRAP. The V end lost 7 bases, the J end lost 0 bases, and 10 bases lay between the germline ends. The CDR3 is 14 amino acids. The CDR3 region has the DNA TGTGCTAGTGAGGCAGCGAGCTCCTACAATGAGCAGTTCTTC. Protein sequence: CASEAASSYNEQFF.

V is TRBV7-9 and J is TRBJ2-7, with 9 bases matching TRBD1. Germline trimming cut 5 bases from V and 2 bases from J; bases unmatched to any gene: 7. There are 15 residues in the CDR3. Per the germline V gene, CDR1 is SEHNR and CDR2 is FQNEAQ (reference sequence). The CDR3: CASSTPGQGPYEQYF. The CDR3 region has the DNA TGTGCCAGCAGCACTCCGGGACAGGGTCCCTACGAGCAGTACTTC. The entire variable domain, with the rest obtained from reference TRBV7-9 and TRBJ2-7, is as follows: DTGVSQNPRHKITKRGQNVTFRCDPISEHNRLYWYRQTLGQGPEFLTYFQNEAQLEKSRLLSDRFSAERPKGSFSTLEIQRTEQGDSAMYLCASSTPGQGPYEQYFGPGTRLTVT.

The gene calls are TRBV30 and TRBJ2-1, with D perhaps matching TRBD2 (6 bases). Germline loops: CDR1 GTSNPN, CDR2 SVGIG (reference sequence). V lost 0 bases to trimming and J lost 4 bases, with 10 bases between them. This CDR3 comprises 14 residues. This CDR3 reads CAWSVRREYNEQFF. For the CDR3, the DNA is TGTGCCTGGAGTGTACGGCGGGAATACAATGAGCAGTTCTTC.

V usage is TRBV29-1 and J usage is TRBJ1-2; TRBD1 matches 9 bases. Trimming removed 6 bases from V and 7 bases from J; junction bases left unmatched: 9. The CDR3 sequence is 13 residues long. Germline CDR1 and CDR2: SQVTM and ANQGSEA. This CDR3 is CSVQGAGFAGYTF. The CDR3 region has the DNA TGCAGCGTACAGGGGGCAGGGTTTGCTGGCTACACCTTC.

The chain joins TRBV5-4 to TRBJ2-2, with D uncertain. Trimming cost V 0 bases and J 5 bases, with 11 bases left between them. Germline assignment: CDR1 SGHNT and CDR2 YYREEE (reference sequence). The CDR3 consists of 15 residues. This CDR3 is CASSLESRVTGELFF. The CDR3 DNA sequence: TGTGCCAGCAGCTTGGAGTCAAGGGTAACCGGGGAGCTGTTTTTT.

The chain couples TRBV9 to TRBJ2-3; no definite D call. Germline V gene data show CDR1 as SGDLS and CDR2 as YYNGEE. Trimming took 1 base from V and 2 from J, leaving 8 bases between them. The length of the CDR3 is 14 residues. CDR3 protein: CASSVFPITDTQYF. In DNA form, the CDR3 reads TGTGCCAGCAGCGTATTTCCGATCACAGATACGCAGTATTTT. The entire variable domain, with the rest obtained from reference TRBV9 and TRBJ2-3, is as follows: DSGVTQTPKHLITATGQRVTLRCSPRSGDLSVYWYQQSLDQGLQFLIQYYNGEERAKGNILERFSAQQFPDLHSELNLSSLELGDSALYFCASSVFPITDTQYFGPGTRLTVL.